The 19 T cell receptor beta chains presented below share a single source sample, sequenced in a study of T cell repertoires in cytomegalovirus infection. Antigens of these TCRs are unknown. TCRdb re-called the reads through MiXCR, storing one row per CDR3 protein. Among approximately 390,000 distinct CDR3 sequences listed, nearly 35% were seen once. The specimen comprised cultured PBMCs, sampled from culture after CMV antigen stimulation. These receptors originate from a human donor in good health (CMV status not recorded). Some clones in this sample may be carry-over from other donors' samples.

There are a few counts of this clonotype. This chain connects TRBV28 to TRBJ1-4, with a tentative D call TRBD1 (6 bases). The CDR3 extends over 14 amino acids. Germline V gene data show CDR1 as MDHEN and CDR2 as SYDVKM. V was cut by 6 bases and J by 6 bases, with 14 bases left in between. CDR3 loop: CASSPGQEDEKLFF. As DNA, the CDR3 is TGTGCCAGCAGCCCGGGACAAGAGGATGAAAAACTGTTTTTT.

This clonotype was picked up a small number of times. This chain connects TRBV6-5 to TRBJ1-2, with TRBD1 as a possible D gene (6 bases). CDR1 and CDR2 (germline): MNHEY, SVGAGI. The CDR3 is 16 residues long. The germline V and J ends were trimmed by 0 bases and 7 bases, with 18 bases remaining between them. CDR3 in amino acids: CASSYSAGQGPAGYTF. CDR3 in DNA: TGTGCCAGCAGTTACTCGGCAGGTCAGGGGCCGGCTGGCTACACCTTC.

The chain uses TRBV20-1 and TRBJ2-5; D uncertain. The germline V gene encodes CDR1 DFQATT and CDR2 SNEGSKA (reference sequence). The CDR3 consists of 16 residues. The V and J ends lost 2 bases and 6 bases respectively, with 22 bases between them. CDR3 DNA sequence: TGCAGTGCTAGACTCCCATTGGGTGTCCCAAGGCAGACCCAGTACTTC. Its protein is CSARLPLGVPRQTQYF.

This clonotype has just a few counts. V is TRBV7-6 and J is TRBJ2-1; 8 bases are shared with TRBD1. Germline loops: CDR1 SGHVS, CDR2 FNYEAQ. CDR3 length equals 16 residues. Germline trimming cut 4 bases from V and 5 bases from J; bases unmatched to any gene: 10. The CDR3 DNA reads TGTGCCAGCAGCTCTTTCCCGGGACAGGCAAACAATGAGCAGTTCTTC. Translated: CASSSFPGQANNEQFF. The full variable domain, in which reference TRBV7-6 and TRBJ2-1 provide the parts outside the CDR3, is GAGVSQSPRYKVTKRGQDVALRCDPISGHVSLYWYRQALGQGPEFLTYFNYEAQQDKSGLPNDRFSAERPEGSISTLTIQRTEQRDSAMYRCASSSFPGQANNEQFFGPGTRLTVL.

A few counts support this clonotype. The chain combines TRBV12-3 or TRBV12-4 with TRBJ1-3; tentatively, D is TRBD1 (5 bases). V lost 7 bases and J lost 1, with 11 bases in between. There are 14 residues in the CDR3. The CDR3, as DNA: TGTGCCAGCACCCCGACAGTTTCTGGAAACACCATATATTTT. Translating it yields CASTPTVSGNTIYF.

The chain recombines TRBV7-6 with TRBJ2-1, with 10 bases lining up with TRBD2. The germline gives CDR1 SGHVS, CDR2 FNYEAQ. The V gene end was trimmed by 2 bases and the J gene end by 4 bases; junction bases not matched to a gene: 2. This CDR3 is built from 15 residues. Here the CDR3 reads CASSLTLAGYNEQFF. The CDR3 bases are TGTGCCAGCAGCTTAACACTAGCGGGATACAATGAGCAGTTCTTC.

This clonotype was observed many times. V is TRBV7-2 and J is TRBJ2-5; TRBD2 agrees at 7 bases. V lost 5 bases, J lost 5 bases, and 11 bases stayed unmatched. This CDR3 spans 15 amino acids. CDR1 and CDR2 from the germline V gene are SGHTA and FQGNSA. The CDR3 nucleotides read TGTGCCAGCAGCACCCCCCCGGGGGGAGGGGAGACCCAGTACTTC. As protein: CASSTPPGGGETQYF. The full variable domain, in which reference TRBV7-2 and TRBJ2-5 provide the parts outside the CDR3, is GAGVSQSPSNKVTEKGKDVELRCDPISGHTALYWYRQSLGQGLEFLIYFQGNSAPDKSGLPSDRFSAERTGGSVSTLTIQRTQQEDSAVYLCASSTPPGGGETQYFGPGTRLLVL.

This clonotype was counted between two and nine times. The J gene is TRBJ1-5, the V gene TRBV29-1; D is undetermined. The CDR3 runs 14 residues. With 6 bases removed from V and 5 bases from J, the gap between germline ends came to 17 bases. Germline V gene sequence: CDR1 SQVTM, CDR2 ANQGSEA. The CDR3 sequence: CSVADSSMDQPQHF. CDR3 in DNA: TGCAGCGTCGCAGACTCTTCTATGGATCAGCCCCAGCATTTT.

The CDR3 DNA sequence: TGTGCCTGCACGGGACTCTACACCGGGGAGCTGTTTTTT. This encodes CACTGLYTGELFF. This chain uses TRBV30 with TRBJ2-2, with D tentatively TRBD2 (6 bases). The V and J ends lost 6 bases and 3 bases respectively, with 11 bases between them. Germline lookup yields CDR1 GTSNPN and CDR2 SVGIG (reference sequence). This CDR3 has 13 residues. Full variable domain (rest looked up from reference TRBV30 and TRBJ2-2): SQTIHQWPATLVQPVGSPLSLECTVEGTSNPNLYWYRQAAGRGLQLLFYSVGIGQISSEVPQNLSASRPQDRQFILSSKKLLLSDSGFYLCACTGLYTGELFFGEGSRLTVL.

This clonotype was recorded a few times. This chain joins TRBV11-2 and TRBJ2-7; D might be TRBD2 (6 bases). Between the trimmed V and J ends, which lost 2 bases and 6 bases, there was a span of 26 bases. CDR3 length: 18 residues. In germline, CDR1 is SGHAT, CDR2 FQNNGV. The CDR3 region has the DNA TGTGCCAGCAGCTTATTCCCTCAGGCGGGACGACGGGGGTCCGAGCAGTACGTC. Residues: CASSLFPQAGRRGSEQYV.

This chain uses TRBV7-8 with TRBJ1-4, with D hard to call. Germline lookup yields CDR1 SGHVS and CDR2 FQNEAQ. The ends were cut back, 5 bases at V and 4 bases at J, with 11 bases in the middle. The CDR3 is made up of 14 amino acids. DNA of the CDR3: TGTGCCAGCAGCCCTCAGGTTTATAATGAAAAACTGTTTTTT. Its translation is CASSPQVYNEKLFF.

V gene TRBV6-4 combines with J gene TRBJ2-2; D possibly corresponds to TRBD2 (7 bases). V lost 6 bases and J lost 0, with 26 bases in between. The CDR3 contains 20 residues. CDR1 MRHNA and CDR2 SNTAGT come from the germline V gene. The CDR3 DNA sequence: TGTGCCAGCAGCCCGAAGGGGGGGATAGGAAAGGTCGCGAACACCGGGGAGCTGTTTTTT. It codes for CASSPKGGIGKVANTGELFF.

This clonotype was counted between two and nine times. This rearrangement joins TRBV12-3 or TRBV12-4 to TRBJ2-1; the D gene is possibly TRBD2 (6 bases). The CDR3 is 14 amino acids. Trimming stripped 4 bases from V and 8 bases from J, with 15 bases between. The CDR3 nucleotides read TGTGCCAGCAGTTCAGCTGGGAGGAGAGATGAGCAGTTCTTC. Amino acids: CASSSAGRRDEQFF.

This clonotype was found many times. The genes are TRBV7-8 and TRBJ2-1, with TRBD2 matching over 7 bases. With 2 bases clipped from V and 0 bases from J, the junction kept 19 bases outside the gene matches. CDR3 size: 21 residues. CDR1 is SGHVS, CDR2 FQNEAQ, per germline. The CDR3 spells CASSLYRGWGSGGSSYNEQFF. CDR3 sequence (DNA): TGTGCCAGCAGCTTATATCGTGGATGGGGGAGCGGCGGGAGCTCCTACAATGAGCAGTTCTTC.

This clonotype has only a few counts. V gene TRBV7-2 combines with J gene TRBJ2-7, with 8 nucleotides matching TRBD2. Trimming cost V 1 base and J 9 bases; bases outside gene matches: 17. In germline, CDR1 is SGHTA, CDR2 FQGNSA. This CDR3 is 17 amino acids long. The CDR3 is CASSLGTGPGGQKGQYF. The CDR3, as DNA: TGTGCCAGCAGCTTAGGGACCGGCCCGGGAGGGCAAAAGGGGCAGTACTTC.

This chain connects TRBV4-3 to TRBJ2-3; 13 nucleotides line up with TRBD2. This CDR3 is 22 amino acids long. The ends lost 0 bases at V and 3 bases at J; junction bases unmatched: 18. Germline assignment: CDR1 LGHNA and CDR2 YSLEER. The CDR3 protein is CASSQEPHAGLAGSFTTDTQYF. The DNA for the CDR3 is TGCGCCAGCAGCCAAGAGCCTCATGCGGGACTAGCGGGAAGTTTTACTACAGATACGCAGTATTTT.

This clonotype has a handful of counts. The genes are TRBV19 and TRBJ2-7, with a weak D call TRBD2 (6 bases). Between the trimmed V and J ends, which lost 6 bases and 5 bases, there was a span of 11 bases. The CDR3 spans 12 residues. Germline CDR1 is LNHDA and CDR2 is SQIVND (reference sequence). CDR3 in DNA: TGTGCCAGTAGGCGGGATAGGGACGAGCAGTACGTC. This gives the protein CASRRDRDEQYV.

The chain recombines TRBV6-2 or TRBV6-3 with TRBJ2-5, with a weak D call TRBD1 (6 bases). Trimming removed 4 bases from V and 2 bases from J, with 11 bases in between. Germline V lookup: CDR1 MNHEY, CDR2 SVGEGT. CDR3 length: 14 residues. The CDR3 region is CASSSYRVQETQYF. CDR3 sequence (DNA): TGTGCCAGCAGTTCCTACAGGGTACAAGAGACCCAGTACTTC.

The chain is built from TRBV4-3 and TRBJ1-1; no definite D call. CDR1 and CDR2 from the germline V gene are LGHNA and YSLEER. Deletions cut 4 bases from V and 0 bases from J, with 12 bases between. CDR3 length: 15 amino acids. The CDR3 DNA is TGCGCCAGCAGCCGCTTTTTGGGATTGAACACTGAAGCTTTCTTT. Translating gives CASSRFLGLNTEAFF.